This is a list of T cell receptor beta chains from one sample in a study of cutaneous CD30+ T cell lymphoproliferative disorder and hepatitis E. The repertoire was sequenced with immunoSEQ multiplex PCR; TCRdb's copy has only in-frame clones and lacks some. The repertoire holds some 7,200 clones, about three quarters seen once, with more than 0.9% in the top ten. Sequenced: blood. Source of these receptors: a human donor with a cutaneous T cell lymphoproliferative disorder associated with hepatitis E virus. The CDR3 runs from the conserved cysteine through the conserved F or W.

CASSITVQITGELFF TRBV19 15 TRBJ2-2
CASSQGVDSNYGYTF TRBV4-3 15 TRBJ1-2
CASSLGQRGGETQYF TRBV7-2 15 TRBJ2-5
CASSSWVGGRSIDTQYF TRBV7-9 17 TRBJ2-3
CASKSPGTGLTSTDTQYF TRBV7-9 18 TRBJ2-3
CASGGGYQPQHF TRBV9 12 TRBJ1-5
CASRLEAGGNTEAFF TRBV2 15 TRBJ1-1
CASTLGRGGGYEQYF TRBV28 15 TRBJ2-7
CASSLGAGDEKLFF TRBV5-1 14 TRBJ1-4
CASSGRVLSSYEQYF TRBV5-6 15 TRBJ2-7
CASSQGGSLRANSPLHF TRBV4-2 17 TRBJ1-6
CAWSLGGGEQYF TRBV30 12 TRBJ2-7
CASSYDRGTEAFF TRBV7-6 13 TRBJ1-1
CASSLTETGGVYGYTF TRBV4-1 16 TRBJ1-2
CASSPGGRFFYEQYF TRBV10-2 15 TRBJ2-7
CASSLAGGLDTQYF TRBV7-9 14 TRBJ2-3
CASSLRRLGGETQYF TRBV5-6 15 TRBJ2-5
CASSWELAPNEQFF TRBV5-1 14 TRBJ2-1
CASSSWTSGVDTDTQYF TRBV7-9 17 TRBJ2-3
CASSSQDRGTNEQYF TRBV19 15 TRBJ2-7
CASSIEEGLTRTEAFF TRBV19 16 TRBJ1-1
CASAARRGFQEVDYGYTF TRBV19 18 TRBJ1-2
CASHSGAVSSYNEQFF TRBV19 16 TRBJ2-1
CASSVDQSNQPQHF TRBV9 14 TRBJ1-5
CASSWGSGANVLTF TRBV30 14 TRBJ2-6
CASSSGLAGGEQFF TRBV27 14 TRBJ2-1
CASKMGPGPNEQFF TRBV4-3 14 TRBJ2-1
CASSQDRAGSYGYTF TRBV4-3 15 TRBJ1-2
CASGSFGTGMFKVNEKLFF TRBV12-5 19 TRBJ1-4
CASSISQGNSPLHF TRBV19 14 TRBJ1-6
CAWRTDNQETQYF TRBV30 13 TRBJ2-5
CASSQVQGEFYEQYF TRBV4-2 15 TRBJ2-7
CASSTLGLAGTETQYF TRBV19 16 TRBJ2-5
CASSDSGSYGYTF TRBV6-4 13 TRBJ1-2
CASALYPDYGYTF TRBV12-5 13 TRBJ1-2
CASSEVLGRGPYEQYF TRBV2 16 TRBJ2-7
CSVGGPSHMNTEAFF TRBV29-1 15 TRBJ1-1
CAWSGQEWMNTEAFF TRBV30 15 TRBJ1-1
CASSQGWALETGELFF TRBV19 16 TRBJ2-2
CASSQGAEAFF TRBV19 11 TRBJ1-1
CASSQANSRAPYEQYF TRBV7-9 16 TRBJ2-7
CASSSLLRAYEQYF TRBV27 14 TRBJ2-7
CASSIVATGDTEAFF TRBV19 15 TRBJ1-1
CASSPRDRPGGYTF TRBV9 14 TRBJ1-2
CASSVGVENTEAFF TRBV9 14 TRBJ1-1
CASRDIPNTGELFF TRBV6-4 14 TRBJ2-2
CASSRARDSNQPQHF TRBV19 15 TRBJ1-5
CSVDSSYLNTGELFF TRBV29-1 15 TRBJ2-2
CAWGRANTEAFF TRBV30 12 TRBJ1-1
CASRSTNSPLHF TRBV28 12 TRBJ1-6